Presented here are 2 T cell receptor beta chains from one specimen sequenced in a study of regulatory T cells in long-lasting Graves disease. Assembly of TCR beta libraries relied on iRepertoire HTBI primers together with Arm-PCR of CDR3 regions. TCRdb called the multiplex PCR reads again in MiXCR, with one record for every CDR3 protein. The sample includes roughly 400,000 distinct CDR3 sequences, roughly a fifth seen only once; the top ten take roughly an eighth. The time point: persistent/refractory GD, antithyroid drugs over 5 years with positive TRAb. From PBMCs, RNA was extracted and then used to make the TCR library. Material: peripheral blood mononuclear cells (PBMCs), obtained when the disease was refractory, from a patient treated with antithyroid drugs. The receptor source for this set is a female donor with Graves disease.

This clonotype appeared many times. The gene calls are TRBV3-1 and TRBJ2-5; D is possibly TRBD2 (5 bases). CDR1 LGHDT and CDR2 YNNKEL come from the germline V gene (reference sequence). V shed 4 bases and J shed 4 bases, with 10 bases lying between them. This CDR3 is built from 13 residues. DNA of the CDR3: TGTGCCAGCAGCCGCGAGAGCGGAGAGACCCAGTACTTC. It is translated as CASSRESGETQYF.

The gene calls are TRBV6-2 or TRBV6-3 and TRBJ2-5; D may match TRBD1 or TRBD2 (5 bases each). TRBJ2-1 matches the DNA end more closely, so the J call is doubtful. The CDR3 loop spans 16 amino acids. Germline CDR1 reads MNHEY; CDR2 reads SVGEGT. The CDR3 DNA sequence: TGTGCCAGCAGCAACCGTTGGGAGTCGGGGCTCAATGAGCAGTTCTTC. The encoded protein is CASSNRWESGLNEQFF.